The 32 T cell receptor beta chains reported below all come from one sample, sequenced in a study of STAT5B mutations in CD4+ large granular lymphocyte leukemia. Sequencing used immunoSEQ multiplex PCR; TCRdb keeps in-frame clones, though not all of them. The sample contains nearly 35,000 clones, approximately 90% of which appear only once. The sequencing input was CD4+ T cells from blood buffy coats. Receptors were obtained from a human donor in good health.

J is TRBJ2-7 and V is TRBV5-6, with 7 bases that match TRBD1. The CDR3 runs 14 residues. The V segment lost 2 bases and the J segment 5 bases; nucleotides outside the gene matches: 7. Germline assignment: CDR1 SGHDT and CDR2 YYEEEE. CDR3 protein: CASSFLTGKNEQYF. CDR3 bases: TGTGCCAGCAGCTTCCTGACAGGGAAAAACGAGCAGTACTTC.

This sequence joins TRBV6-5 and TRBJ1-6, with 7 bases lining up with TRBD1. The CDR3 has 13 amino acids. The V gene end was trimmed by 5 bases and the J gene end by 10 bases; junction bases not matched to a gene: 5. Germline V gives CDR1 MNHEY, CDR2 SVGAGI. CDR3 nucleotides: TGTGCCAGCAGTGAACAGGGGAGATCACCCCTCCACTTT. It is translated as CASSEQGRSPLHF.

The chain uses TRBV9 and TRBJ1-1, with unresolved D. The CDR3 runs 16 residues. The V end was cut by 0 bases, the J end by 5 bases, with 17 bases between. From germline, CDR1 is SGDLS and CDR2 YYNGEE. The CDR3 here is CASSVGPFGGRTEAFF. The DNA for the CDR3 is TGTGCCAGCAGCGTAGGACCTTTCGGAGGGAGGACTGAAGCTTTCTTT. The full variable domain, rest sourced from reference TRBV9 and TRBJ1-1, is DSGVTQTPKHLITATGQRVTLRCSPRSGDLSVYWYQQSLDQGLQFLIQYYNGEERAKGNILERFSAQQFPDLHSELNLSSLELGDSALYFCASSVGPFGGRTEAFFGQGTRLTVV.

This chain uses TRBV4-3 with TRBJ2-7; D is undetermined. Per germline, CDR1 LGHNA and CDR2 YSLEER. Trimming removed 0 bases at V and 6 bases at J, with 15 bases between. This CDR3 spans 15 amino acids. Here the CDR3 reads CASSQDRVVVSEQYF. CDR3 coding DNA: TGCGCCAGCAGCCAAGATCGAGTAGTGGTCAGCGAGCAGTACTTC.

This rearrangement joins TRBV28 to TRBJ2-5; D is unresolved. The germline gives CDR1 MDHEN, CDR2 SYDVKM. Trimming cost V 1 base and J 3 bases, with 9 bases left between them. There are 14 residues in the CDR3. In DNA, the CDR3 is TGTGCCAGCAGTTTATTAGGATGGGAAGAGACCCAGTACTTC. Translated, it gives CASSLLGWEETQYF. Full variable domain (missing parts from reference TRBV28 and TRBJ2-5): DVKVTQSSRYLVKRTGEKVFLECVQDMDHENMFWYRQDPGLGLRLIYFSYDVKMKEKGDIPEGYSVSREKKERFSLILESASTNQTSMYLCASSLLGWEETQYFGPGTRLLVL.

CDR3 in DNA: TGTGCCAGTAAAAGAGAAAATTTTAACGTCCTGACTTTC. It is translated as CASKRENFNVLTF. V usage is TRBV19 and J usage is TRBJ2-6; D is uncertain. The CDR3 runs 13 residues. V lost 7 bases and J 10 bases, leaving 14 bases between the germline ends. Germline V gene data show CDR1 as LNHDA and CDR2 as SQIVND (reference sequence).

The chain uses TRBV5-1 and TRBJ2-2, with D perhaps being TRBD1 or TRBD2 (5 bases each). The CDR3 is 15 amino acids. The V gene's germline CDR1 is SGHRS and CDR2 YFSETQ. With 6 bases removed from V and 2 bases from J, the gap between germline ends came to 14 bases. CDR3 sequence: CASTLRGDNTGELFF. As DNA, the CDR3 is TGCGCCAGCACCCTAAGAGGGGATAACACCGGGGAGCTGTTTTTT.

This clone was detected a few times. The V gene is TRBV18, the J gene TRBJ1-5; unclear D gene. The CDR3 extends over 13 amino acids. Germline CDR1 is KGHSH and CDR2 is LQKENI. V was cut by 2 bases and J by 11 bases, with 13 bases left in between. The CDR3: CASSPAGSQTQHF. The CDR3 DNA sequence: TGTGCCAGCTCACCAGCTGGCAGCCAGACCCAGCATTTT.

This clone has just one count. The rearrangement uses TRBV5-1 and TRBJ2-7; 9 bases map to TRBD1. V lost 2 bases and J lost 4; bases outside the gene matches: 7. In germline, CDR1 is SGHRS, CDR2 YFSETQ. CDR3 length: 15 amino acids. CDR3 DNA sequence: TGCGCCAGCAGCTTCACCGGGACAGGGTCTTACGAGCAGTACTTC. Protein product: CASSFTGTGSYEQYF.

The CDR3 reads CASSLDGGSVAETQYF. The DNA for the CDR3 is TGTGCCAGCAGCTTAGATGGGGGAAGCGTGGCAGAGACCCAGTACTTC. V usage is TRBV11-2 and J usage is TRBJ2-5; D might be TRBD1 or TRBD2, each matching 5 bases. This CDR3 contains 16 residues. V gave up 0 bases and J gave up 4 bases, with 15 bases separating them. Germline CDR1 reads SGHAT; CDR2 reads FQNNGV.

The V and J genes are TRBV28 and TRBJ1-4; D perhaps matches TRBD1 (5 bases). CDR3 length: 16 residues. Trimming pared 4 bases from V and 5 bases from J, leaving 17 bases between. CDR1 and CDR2 (germline): MDHEN, SYDVKM. The CDR3 reads CASSSPTGGWNEKLFF. CDR3 DNA sequence: TGTGCCAGCAGTTCTCCCACGGGGGGGTGGAATGAAAAACTGTTTTTT.

The chain is built from TRBV9 and TRBJ2-5; TRBD1 matches at 8 bases. This CDR3 spans 16 amino acids. V was clipped by 0 bases and J by 5 bases; unmatched bases: 9. In germline, CDR1 is SGDLS, CDR2 YYNGEE. Written as DNA, the CDR3 is TGTGCCAGCAGCGTAGCTCTGACAGGGGTTGGGGAGACCCAGTACTTC. Translating gives CASSVALTGVGETQYF.

This chain uses TRBV9 with TRBJ2-2, with TRBD2 matching 7 bases. Germline lookup yields CDR1 SGDLS and CDR2 YYNGEE. V gave up 0 bases and J gave up 4 bases; unmatched junction bases: 12. There are 18 residues in the CDR3. The DNA of the CDR3 is TGTGCCAGCAGCGTAGCGGCTAGCGGAAATACGGGCACCGGGGAGCTGTTTTTT. Encoded protein: CASSVAASGNTGTGELFF.

The chain joins TRBV23-1 to TRBJ2-2; D not certain. TRBV23-1 is an ORF, with its function uncertain. V shed 2 bases and J shed 6 bases, with 7 bases lying between them. CDR3 length equals 13 residues. The CDR3 nucleotides read TGCGCCAGCAGTCAACGGGTAGCCGGGGAGCTGTTTTTT. It encodes CASSQRVAGELFF.

V is TRBV7-3 and J is TRBJ2-1; 11 positions match TRBD2. The CDR3 is made up of 16 amino acids. The V segment lost 1 base and the J segment 4 bases; nucleotides outside the gene matches: 3. CDR1 is SGHTA and CDR2 is FQGTGA in the germline V gene. CDR3 sequence reads: CASSLIPSGRYNEQFF. As DNA, the CDR3 is TGTGCCAGCAGCTTAATACCTAGCGGGAGGTACAATGAGCAGTTCTTC.

V is TRBV20-1 and J is TRBJ2-1, with 8 nucleotides matching TRBD2. This CDR3 region has 11 residues. V was pared by 4 bases and J by 9 bases, with 2 bases of the junction left unmatched. Germline V CDR1 and CDR2: DFQATT, SNEGSKA (reference sequence). CDR3 region: CSAISGVEQFF. CDR3 bases: TGCAGTGCTATTAGCGGGGTTGAGCAGTTCTTC.

This chain links TRBV5-6 with TRBJ1-2; possibly TRBD1 for D (5 bases). V gave up 4 bases and J gave up 7 bases, with 26 bases separating them. This CDR3 is built from 17 residues. Germline CDR1 reads SGHDT; CDR2 reads YYEEEE. CDR3 DNA sequence: TGTGCCAGCAGCCCCCCGCTGGGGGGGACTGGCTTTGCTGGCTACACCTTC. This translates into CASSPPLGGTGFAGYTF.

The table lists this clone with a count of one. V gene TRBV18 combines with J gene TRBJ1-5; 10 bases match TRBD1. Germline CDR1 KGHSH, CDR2 LQKENI. The CDR3 consists of 16 residues. The trim removed 3 bases at V and 4 bases at J, leaving 6 bases unmatched. For the CDR3, the DNA is TGTGCCAGCTCACCTTCCCGGGACAGGGGAAATCAGCCCCAGCATTTT. It specifies CASSPSRDRGNQPQHF.

This clone appeared a single time. V and J are TRBV6-6 and TRBJ2-7; a weak D match, TRBD1 (6 bases). From germline, CDR1 is MNHNY and CDR2 SVGAGI (reference sequence). The CDR3 is made up of 13 amino acids. V was pared by 6 bases and J by 2 bases, with 11 bases between. CDR3 in amino acids: CASSPGQPYEQYF. The CDR3 bases are TGTGCCAGCAGCCCGGGACAACCCTACGAGCAGTACTTC.

This chain joins TRBV28 and TRBJ2-7; either TRBD1 or TRBD2 may supply D (5 bases each). In germline, CDR1 is MDHEN, CDR2 SYDVKM. The length of the CDR3 is 17 residues. V dropped 2 bases and J dropped 7 bases, with 24 bases sitting between them. Here the CDR3 reads CASSLLSSVGASREQYF. The DNA of the CDR3 is TGTGCCAGCAGTTTACTGTCTTCGGTCGGGGCCTCTCGAGAGCAGTACTTC.

The chain recombines TRBV6-6 with TRBJ2-2; 7 nucleotides align to TRBD2. The CDR3 consists of 14 residues. Germline V gives CDR1 MNHNY, CDR2 SVGAGI (reference sequence). With V trimmed by 7 bases and J by 4 bases, 6 bases remained unmatched. CDR3 in DNA: TGTGCCAGCACTCGGAGGGAGGGCACCGGGGAGCTGTTTTTT. It yields the protein CASTRREGTGELFF.

V is TRBV9 and J is TRBJ1-2, with D perhaps matching TRBD1 (6 bases). Trimming took off 2 bases at V and 5 bases at J, with 16 bases between the two ends. The CDR3 is 15 amino acids. Germline V gives CDR1 SGDLS, CDR2 YYNGEE. In DNA form, the CDR3 reads TGTGCCAGCAGCGTCAAAGGGGGGGAAATTTATGGCTACACCTTC. Protein product: CASSVKGGEIYGYTF.

CDR3 sequence reads: CASSYSRGRFDEQYF. The CDR3 coding sequence is TGTGCCAGCAGTTACTCCAGGGGGCGGTTTGACGAGCAGTACTTC. The V call is TRBV6-5, the J call TRBJ2-7; 8 bases fit TRBD1. The V and J ends lost 0 bases and 5 bases, in that order; junction bases with no gene match: 6. The CDR3 length is 15 residues. Looked up from germline, CDR1 is MNHEY and CDR2 is SVGAGI.

The chain links TRBV6-1 to TRBJ2-5; 7 bases agree with TRBD1. The germline gives CDR1 MNHNS, CDR2 SASEGT. The CDR3 extends over 14 amino acids. The V and J ends lost 4 bases and 5 bases, in that order; junction bases with no gene match: 7. The CDR3 spells CASSGWRGGETQYF. The CDR3, as DNA: TGTGCCAGCAGTGGCTGGAGAGGGGGCGAGACCCAGTACTTC.

The V and J genes are TRBV19 and TRBJ2-1; a weak D match, TRBD1 (8 bases). The CDR3 extends over 17 amino acids. CDR1 LNHDA and CDR2 SQIVND come from the germline V gene (reference sequence). Trimming stripped 5 bases from V and 4 bases from J, with 21 bases between. Here the CDR3 reads CASSGAGDRRPYNEQFF. In DNA, the CDR3 is TGTGCCAGTAGTGGCGCGGGGGACAGGCGACCATACAATGAGCAGTTCTTC.

The V and J genes are TRBV7-2 and TRBJ2-7, with D perhaps TRBD1 or TRBD2 (7 bases each). V was cut by 6 bases and J by 0 bases, with 15 bases left in between. Per germline, CDR1 SGHTA and CDR2 FQGNSA. The CDR3 length is 15 residues. The CDR3 DNA sequence: TGTGCCAGCAGTGCGACAGGGACTATCTCCTACGAGCAGTACTTC. It codes for CASSATGTISYEQYF.

The CDR3 DNA follows: TGTGCCAGCAAAGGGGCCTGGGGGTCCGGGGAGCTGTTTTTT. As protein: CASKGAWGSGELFF. This rearrangement joins TRBV6-6 to TRBJ2-2, with D tentatively TRBD1 or TRBD2 (5 bases each). The V gene's germline CDR1 is MNHNY and CDR2 SVGAGI (reference sequence). The CDR3 spans 14 residues. Trimming took off 7 bases at V and 6 bases at J, with 15 bases between the two ends.

The gene calls are TRBV28 and TRBJ1-1; the D gene is possibly TRBD1 (6 bases). CDR1 and CDR2 from the germline V gene are MDHEN and SYDVKM. The CDR3 has 15 residues. Trimming stripped 3 bases from V and 1 base from J, with 12 bases between. The CDR3 region is CASSFWGRGNTEAFF. The CDR3 DNA follows: TGTGCCAGCAGTTTCTGGGGGCGGGGGAACACTGAAGCTTTCTTT.

The chain joins TRBV2 to TRBJ2-7; D is ambiguous. CDR1 and CDR2 (germline): SNHLY, FYNNEI. Trimming removed 6 bases at V and 0 bases at J, with 6 bases between. This CDR3 is 12 amino acids long. This CDR3 is CASRRSSYEQYF. As DNA, the CDR3 is TGTGCCAGCAGGCGTAGCTCCTACGAGCAGTACTTC.

This clone showed up just a few times. Other DNA variants within this sample encode the same CDR3. The chain is built from TRBV2 and TRBJ2-7, with D hard to call. The CDR3 extends over 11 amino acids. V lost 3 bases, J lost 1 base, and 1 base lay in between. Germline CDR1 SNHLY, CDR2 FYNNEI. The CDR3 DNA follows: TGTGCCAGCAGTGATTCCTACGAGCAGTACTTC. Translated, it gives CASSDSYEQYF.

The chain combines TRBV5-6 with TRBJ2-1; D might be TRBD1 (5 bases). The V end was cut by 4 bases, the J end by 0 bases, with 20 bases between. The germline CDR1 and CDR2 sequences are SGHDT and YYEEEE. This CDR3 has 18 amino acids. CDR3 in amino acids: CASSPKGRQLYSYNEQFF. CDR3 bases: TGTGCCAGCAGCCCCAAAGGGCGACAGCTCTACTCCTACAATGAGCAGTTCTTC.

The chain carries TRBV4-2 and TRBJ1-4; D is possibly TRBD1 or TRBD2 (5 bases each). The DNA end is a closer match to TRBJ2-2, so the J assignment may be wrong. The CDR3 is made up of 15 amino acids. The V gene's germline CDR1 is LGHNA and CDR2 YNFKEQ. The CDR3 region has the DNA TGTGCCAGCAGCCAAGATCGAGGGCAGGGAGGGGAGCTGTTTTTT. It yields the protein CASSQDRGQGGELFF.